Listed below are T cell receptor beta chains from one sample, sequenced in a study of shared clonotypes between healthy human individuals. The protocol was immunoSEQ multiplex PCR, while the TCRdb copy is restricted to in-frame clones and leaves out a portion. The sample includes about 1.5 million clones, 95% to 99% of them seen just once. Sequencing was done on a sample of naive CD4+ T cells sorted from blood. These receptors were obtained from a man under 40 in good health. Each CDR3 is given with its conserved first and last residue. The D gene is left open where the match is weak. Where a row states a size, it is once, few, many or the class of an expanded clone; other rows omit it.

D gene	J gene	V gene	clone size	CDR3 DNA	CDR3 protein
NA	TRBJ2-1	TRBV6-1	NA	TGTGCCAGCAGCCGGGGCGGGAATAACAATGAGCAGTTCTTC	CASSRGGNNNEQFF
TRBD1	TRBJ2-7	TRBV6-1	NA	TGTGCCATCACGACAGGGGAGTTCCACGAGCAGTACTTC	CAITTGEFHEQYF
TRBD2	TRBJ2-3	TRBV10-2	NA	TGCGCCGTGGAAGCGGGAGACTCTGATACGCAGTATTTT	CAVEAGDSDTQYF
TRBD1	TRBJ2-1	TRBV7-3	once	TGTGCCAGCAGCCCGGGACAGGGGTACAATGAGCAGTTCTTC	CASSPGQGYNEQFF
NA	TRBJ1-1	TRBV5-5	NA	TGTGCCAGCACCGGTACGAACTTGAACACTGAAGCTTTCTTT	CASTGTNLNTEAFF
NA	TRBJ2-4	TRBV5-4	NA	TGTGCCAGCAGCTTCCCTGACACGGCGGGACTAGCCAAAAACATTCAGTACTTC	CASSFPDTAGLAKNIQYF
TRBD2	TRBJ2-1	TRBV18	NA	TGTGCCAGCTCACCTTCTAGCGGGAGGGCCTCGAGGGAGTTCTTC	CASSPSSGRASREFF
NA	TRBJ2-1	TRBV5-1	NA	TGCGCCAGCAGCTTGGGTCTAGTGGGCAATGAGCAGTTCTTC	CASSLGLVGNEQFF
NA	TRBJ2-7	TRBV11-2	NA	TGTGCCAGCAGCTTTAGTCTGGCAACCTACGAGCAGTACTTC	CASSFSLATYEQYF
NA	TRBJ1-3	TRBV28	NA	TGTGCCAGCACTCAGGGCCCGACTGGAAACACCATATATTTT	CASTQGPTGNTIYF
TRBD1	TRBJ2-5	TRBV25-1	NA	TGTGCCAGCAGCGTCGGACAGGGTAGGGGTGAGACCCAGTACTTC	CASSVGQGRGETQYF
NA	TRBJ1-2	TRBV2	NA	TGTGCCAGCAGTGATCGTACAGGGCCTTTCTATGGCTACACCTTC	CASSDRTGPFYGYTF
NA	TRBJ2-7	TRBV10-3	NA	TGTGCCATCAGTTCTGACAGGTCCTACGAGCAGTACTTC	CAISSDRSYEQYF
TRBD1	TRBJ1-5	TRBV7-2	NA	TGTGCCAGCAGCCAACAGGGGATTGGGGTAGATAGCAATCAGCCCCAGCATTTT	CASSQQGIGVDSNQPQHF
NA	TRBJ1-1	TRBV21-1	NA	TGTGCCAGCACCCTCCCCGACGAAGAGGGGAACACTGAAGCTTTCTTT	CASTLPDEEGNTEAFF
NA	TRBJ1-2	TRBV20-1	NA	TGCAGTGCTCCCTATGGCTACACCTTC	CSAPYGYTF
TRBD1	TRBJ2-1	TRBV28	NA	TGTGCCAGCAGTTTAGACAGGGGGCTTAGCGATGAGCAGTTCTTC	CASSLDRGLSDEQFF
TRBD2	TRBJ2-2	TRBV5-1	NA	TGCGCCAGCAGCTTGGATGGCGGGAGCGACACCGGGGAGCTGTTTTTT	CASSLDGGSDTGELFF
TRBD2	TRBJ2-7	TRBV9	NA	TGTGCCAGCAGCGTAGGCCTAGCGGACTACGAGCAGTACTTC	CASSVGLADYEQYF
NA	TRBJ1-1	TRBV28	NA	TGTGCCAGCAGCGACTGGGCTACGGCTTTCTTT	CASSDWATAFF
NA	TRBJ1-1	TRBV19	NA	TGTGCCAGTAGGAGAACTGAAGCTTTCTTT	CASRRTEAFF
NA	TRBJ2-7	TRBV10-3	NA	TGTGCCATCAGTGAGTACCGGGACACCGGGTCCTACGAGCAGTACTTC	CAISEYRDTGSYEQYF
TRBD1	TRBJ2-3	TRBV7-2	NA	TGTGCCAGCAGCTTGGACAGGGTTGGGACAGATACGCAGTATTTT	CASSLDRVGTDTQYF
NA	TRBJ1-3	TRBV9	NA	TGTGCCAGCAGCGCTGACCTCTCTGGAAACACCATATATTTT	CASSADLSGNTIYF
NA	TRBJ2-3	TRBV4-3	NA	TGCGCCAGCAGCCCAGAAGGGGGGAACCCAGATACGCAGTATTTT	CASSPEGGNPDTQYF
NA	TRBJ2-7	TRBV6-6	NA	TGTGCCAGCAGGGTCGGGCAGGGAGTGGGGGAGCAGTACTTC	CASRVGQGVGEQYF
NA	TRBJ2-1	TRBV2	NA	TGTGCCAGCAGTCCGACAGGTTCCTACAATGAGCAGTTCTTC	CASSPTGSYNEQFF
TRBD1	TRBJ2-5	TRBV29-1	NA	TGCAGCGTTGCCCAGGGGGCTGAGACCCAGTACTTC	CSVAQGAETQYF
TRBD1	TRBJ2-7	TRBV18	NA	TGTGCCAGCTCACCCCGACAGGGTAGGGACGAGCAGTACTTC	CASSPRQGRDEQYF
TRBD2	TRBJ2-1	TRBV5-4	NA	TGTGCCAGCACTCTAGCGGGAGCCGATGAGCAGTTCTTC	CASTLAGADEQFF
NA	TRBJ1-5	TRBV5-1	NA	TGCGCCAGCAGCTTGGAGGGTAGTCAGCCCCAGCATTTT	CASSLEGSQPQHF
TRBD1	TRBJ1-2	TRBV28	once	TGTGCCAGCAGTCGGGACAGGCCCTACACCTTC	CASSRDRPYTF
NA	TRBJ2-1	TRBV5-1	NA	TGCGCCAGCAGCTTGGGACTTGACAATGAGCAGTTCTTC	CASSLGLDNEQFF
TRBD2	TRBJ2-7	TRBV9	NA	TGTGCCAGCAGCGCCACCGGGACTAGCGGGATCTACGAGCAGTACTTC	CASSATGTSGIYEQYF
NA	TRBJ2-5	TRBV27	NA	TGTGCCAGCAGCACGACAGGGACTAGTCTAGAGACCCAGTACTTC	CASSTTGTSLETQYF
NA	TRBJ2-3	TRBV19	NA	TGTGCCAGTAGTATTCATCCGGTGGAAACAGATACGCAGTATTTT	CASSIHPVETDTQYF
TRBD1	TRBJ1-4	TRBV4-1	once	TGCGCCAGCAGCCAAGTGTCAGGGGGCGGATCTGGAAAACTGTTTTTT	CASSQVSGGGSGKLFF
NA	TRBJ2-3	TRBV9	NA	TGTGCCAGCAGCGTAGGCCCAGTAACCCTATCAGATACGCAGTATTTT	CASSVGPVTLSDTQYF
NA	TRBJ2-1	TRBV9	NA	TGTGCCAGCAGCGTAGCCAGTTCGAGCTACAATGAGCAGTTCTTC	CASSVASSSYNEQFF
TRBD2	TRBJ2-1	TRBV7-2	NA	TGTGCCAGCAGCTTAGCCAGCGGGAGGGACGGTGAGCAGTTCTTC	CASSLASGRDGEQFF
TRBD1	TRBJ2-2	TRBV7-6	once	TGTGCCAGCAGCTTAGTGGACAGGGGGCAGACCGGGGAGCTGTTTTTT	CASSLVDRGQTGELFF
TRBD2	TRBJ2-3	TRBV28	NA	TGTGCCAGCAGTTTAGGGGACTACGGTATAGATACGCAGTATTTT	CASSLGDYGIDTQYF
TRBD2	TRBJ2-2	TRBV9	NA	TGTGCCAGCAGCGCCGCTAGCGGGAGCAACACCGGGGAGCTGTTTTTT	CASSAASGSNTGELFF
TRBD2	TRBJ2-1	TRBV7-9	NA	TGTGCCAGCAAGGGAGCGGTTAGGGGGACTAGCCGATTCAATGAGCAGTTCTTC	CASKGAVRGTSRFNEQFF
TRBD2	TRBJ2-3	TRBV2	NA	TGTGCCAGCAGTGAAACGAGACTAGCGGGAGAGGCTCTCCAGTATTTT	CASSETRLAGEALQYF
TRBD1	TRBJ1-2	TRBV19	NA	TGTGCCAGTAGTTGGTACAGGGGCACAGGGAACGGCTACACCTTC	CASSWYRGTGNGYTF
NA	TRBJ1-2	TRBV6-6	NA	TGTGCCAGCAGCTCTCCCCAGGAGGGAGATGGCTACACCTTC	CASSSPQEGDGYTF
NA	TRBJ2-2	TRBV7-2	NA	TGTGCCAGCTTCTTTGGGGGTACCGGGGAGCTGTTTTTT	CASFFGGTGELFF
NA	TRBJ1-2	TRBV7-2	NA	TGTGCCAGCAGCTTATCGTGGTCAGGCGCGTATGGCTACACCTTC	CASSLSWSGAYGYTF
NA	TRBJ2-1	TRBV5-4	NA	TGTGCCAGCAGCTCCCCTAAGAAGGCCCATGAGCAGTTCTTC	CASSSPKKAHEQFF
TRBD1	TRBJ1-2	TRBV5-1	NA	TGCGCCAGCAGCTTGGCCGGGGGACAGGGGGATGGTTTCTATGGCTACACCTTC	CASSLAGGQGDGFYGYTF
TRBD1	TRBJ2-3	TRBV5-4	once	TGTGCCAGCAGCTTGGGAGGTCTTAGGGGGCCAGATACGCAGTATTTT	CASSLGGLRGPDTQYF
TRBD1	TRBJ1-4	TRBV5-1	NA	TGCGCCAGCAGCTTGGCCAGGGACAGGGGTGGTAGGCCTAATGAAAAACTGTTTTTT	CASSLARDRGGRPNEKLFF
NA	TRBJ1-4	TRBV2	once	TGTGCCAGCAGTGAAAGTGAAAAACTGTTTTTT	CASSESEKLFF
NA	TRBJ2-7	TRBV6-1	NA	TGTGCCAGCAGCGCGCGGGCGTGGGAGCAGTACTTC	CASSARAWEQYF
NA	TRBJ2-3	TRBV9	NA	TGTGCCAGCAGCGTAGGCGGCCGGACAGATACGCAGTATTTT	CASSVGGRTDTQYF
TRBD2	TRBJ2-3	TRBV6-6	NA	TGTGCCAGCGGGGCGACTAGCGACACAGATACGCAGTATTTT	CASGATSDTDTQYF
TRBD1	TRBJ2-1	TRBV19	NA	TGTGCCAGTAGTAGGCAGACAGGGGTGGGTGAGCAGTTCTTC	CASSRQTGVGEQFF
NA	TRBJ2-6	TRBV4-3	NA	TGCGCCAGCAGCCAAGAAGGGGTTACTGGGGCCAACGTCCTGACTTTC	CASSQEGVTGANVLTF